This section outlines one T cell receptor beta chain sequence together with its context. Its antigen is still unknown. Per-nucleotide qualities are absent, and no much larger clonotype sits a single base away. The data stem from a study of T cell changes during pregnancy in multiple sclerosis (dated by TCRdb to the late 2010s). In terms of the full investigation: The study examined how the T cell repertoire changed over the course of pregnancy in women with multiple sclerosis.

Library generation was performed with the immunoSEQ multiplex PCR assay. TCRdb's version of the immuneACCESS table is confined to in-frame rearrangements and falls short of the full clone set. An unresolved V gene accounts for under half of the shortfall where checked; the remainder is of unknown origin. The table for this sample lists tens of thousands of clones; about 93% of them were counted only once. Approximately 0.99% of the sample is in the top ten clones. This receptor was taken from a female donor with multiple sclerosis, enrolled in a pregnancy study. This material consisted of peripheral blood, taken in the first trimester of pregnancy.

The nucleotide sequence is given as TGTGCCAGCAGTTTGGCCTCCTACGAGCAGTACTTC. It encodes CASSLASYEQYF. The chain links TRBV28 with TRBJ2-7, with the D gene not confidently named. The germline V gene yields MDHEN for CDR1 and SYDVKM for CDR2. The CDR3 spans 12 residues, from the cysteine through the phenylalanine. Just the 36-base CDR3 DNA is kept, in frame starting at base 1. The germline ends are 3 bases apart after V is trimmed by 3 bases and J by 0 bases.